This TCR beta chain is drawn from a study of cytomegalovirus exposure and HLA in healthy donors. Study-wide results and limits: Earlier analysis yielded a pattern in which most TCR beta V segments were productive about 90% or about 30% of the time.

Trimming shortened V by 0 bases and J by 5 bases, and 14 bases separated the two germline ends. Germline V gives CDR1 SGHRS, CDR2 YFSETQ. The CDR3 spans 15 residues. PCR involved 60 Vbeta and 13 Jbeta primers. Clones were read by immunoSEQ multiplex PCR, and TCRdb kept only the in-frame ones, dropping some. The listing records fewer than 250,000 clones. Comments on this clone: The antigen is unknown.

This sequence was found in a woman aged 25-40 years in good health and CMV-seropositive. The specimen was PBMCs. The chain combines TRBV5-1 with TRBJ1-1; TRBD1 might be the D (6 bases). The CDR3 sequence: CASSLGRGGATEAFF. The CDR3 nucleotides are TGCGCCAGCAGCTTGGGCAGAGGGGGAGCTACTGAAGCTTTCTTT.